Shown below are 31 T cell receptor beta chains from a single sample sequenced in a study of T cells after yellow fever vaccination. TCRdb reprocessed the 5' RACE reads with MiXCR, giving one entry per CDR3 protein. This sample carries around 360,000 distinct CDR3 sequences, 11% of them seen once, and the ten largest clones take more than 15%. Source: PBMCs, taken on the day of the first yellow fever vaccination. Receptors were obtained from a man younger than 30 who received the YFV17D yellow fever vaccine.

The J gene is TRBJ2-1, the V gene TRBV4-3; 8 bases line up with TRBD2. CDR3 length equals 16 residues. Trimming at V came to 1 base and at J to 1 base, leaving 3 bases not matched to a gene. Germline V CDR1 and CDR2: LGHNA, YSLEER. The CDR3 sequence: CASSQAPGGSYNEQFF. The CDR3 DNA sequence: TGCGCCAGCAGCCAAGCCCCGGGGGGGTCCTACAATGAGCAGTTCTTC.

The V and J genes are TRBV7-2 and TRBJ2-1, with 12 bases matching TRBD2. Trimming at V came to 1 base and at J to 9 bases, leaving 7 bases not matched to a gene. Germline V gene sequence: CDR1 SGHTA, CDR2 FQGNSA. The CDR3 is 16 residues long. CDR3 nucleotide sequence: TGTGCCAGCAGCTTAGTGCCTAGCGGGGGGGTAATTGAGCAGTTCTTC. Protein sequence: CASSLVPSGGVIEQFF.

This chain connects TRBV9 to TRBJ1-5; D not certain. The CDR3 is 15 amino acids. CDR1 and CDR2 (germline): SGDLS, YYNGEE. Deletions cut 0 bases from V and 2 bases from J, with 9 bases between. The CDR3 DNA reads TGTGCCAGCAGCGTAGGACCTTGGGGCAATCAGCCCCAGCATTTT. This gives the protein CASSVGPWGNQPQHF.

This clonotype was seen only a few times. The gene calls are TRBV28 and TRBJ2-3, with 14 bases aligning to TRBD2. CDR3 length equals 17 residues. After removal of 6 bases from V and 8 bases from J, the junction contained 13 bases not matched to a gene. Germline V gene lookup returns CDR1 MDHEN and CDR2 SYDVKM. CDR3 sequence: CASSPGLAGAVVGTQYF. CDR3 nucleotides: TGTGCCAGCAGCCCGGGACTAGCGGGGGCCGTCGTCGGTACGCAGTATTTT.

This clonotype was seen only a few times. J is TRBJ1-6 and V is TRBV20-1, with D maybe TRBD1 (5 bases). CDR1 DFQATT and CDR2 SNEGSKA come from the germline V gene (reference sequence). This CDR3 region has 12 residues. The V end was cut by 3 bases, the J end by 5 bases, with 5 bases between. The CDR3 DNA is TGCAGTGCTAGGGGGGATAATTCACCCCTCCACTTT. Translation: CSARGDNSPLHF.

At least ten counts were recorded for this clonotype. This chain joins TRBV7-2 and TRBJ2-5; 7 bases match TRBD1. There are 13 residues in the CDR3. Germline V gene sequence: CDR1 SGHTA, CDR2 FQGNSA. The junction had 5 bases not matched to a gene; V was cut back by 8 bases and J by 2 bases. CDR3 DNA: TGTGCCAGCGGTAGGGACAGACAAGAGACCCAGTACTTC. This sequence encodes CASGRDRQETQYF.

This rearrangement joins TRBV14 to TRBJ1-6; D remains ambiguous. V shed 4 bases and J shed 10 bases, with 20 bases lying between them. This CDR3 contains 16 residues. Germline lookup yields CDR1 SGHDN and CDR2 FVKESK. CDR3 in DNA: TGTGCCAGCAGCCCCCGAACTTCCGCCCGAGGCTCACCCCTCCACTTT. Translating gives CASSPRTSARGSPLHF.

This clonotype occurred a few times. This chain joins TRBV11-2 and TRBJ1-2; tentative D call: TRBD1 (5 bases). The germline gives CDR1 SGHAT, CDR2 FQNNGV. This CDR3 is 13 amino acids long. Trimming took 3 bases from V and 6 from J, leaving 11 bases between them. The CDR3 is CASSLGGGHGYTF. In DNA form, the CDR3 reads TGTGCCAGCAGCTTGGGTGGGGGTCATGGCTACACCTTC.

This clonotype was recorded a few times. The CDR3 DNA follows: TGCAGCGTTGTAGGGGGCTCCTACAATGAGCAGTTCTTC. Its translation is CSVVGGSYNEQFF. The chain joins TRBV29-1 to TRBJ2-1; D may be TRBD1 (6 bases). CDR1 and CDR2 from the germline V gene are SQVTM and ANQGSEA. V lost 4 bases, J lost 0 bases, and 7 bases lay in between. This CDR3 is built from 13 residues.

CDR3 protein: CASSETGGSGANVLTF. CDR3 DNA sequence: TGTGCCAGCAGCGAGACGGGGGGCTCTGGGGCCAACGTCCTGACTTTC. The rearrangement uses TRBV9 and TRBJ2-6; 7 positions agree with TRBD2. After removal of 3 bases from V and 0 bases from J, the junction contained 3 bases not matched to a gene. Germline CDR1 and CDR2: SGDLS and YYNGEE. The CDR3 loop spans 16 amino acids.

A few counts support this clonotype. The V and J genes are TRBV7-2 and TRBJ1-6, with D perhaps TRBD1 (5 bases). The CDR3 loop spans 15 amino acids. The ends were cut back, 1 base at V and 10 bases at J, with 14 bases in the middle. Per germline, CDR1 SGHTA and CDR2 FQGNSA. CDR3 amino acids: CASSLVGGRGSPLHF. The CDR3 coding sequence is TGTGCCAGCAGCTTAGTGGGGGGAAGGGGCTCACCCCTCCACTTT.

This clonotype showed up many times. This chain joins TRBV12-3 or TRBV12-4 and TRBJ2-1, with 12 bases lining up with TRBD1. This CDR3 has 15 amino acids. The V gene end was trimmed by 4 bases and the J gene end by 8 bases; junction bases not matched to a gene: 6. This CDR3 is CASSSGTGGLDEQFF. The CDR3 nucleotides are TGTGCCAGCAGTTCCGGGACAGGGGGCTTGGATGAGCAGTTCTTC.

There are many counts of this clonotype. In nucleotides, the CDR3 is TGTGCCAGCAGTCCCAGGGGGCAATCTCCGCGGGCCAAAAACATTCAGTACTTC. Translated, it gives CASSPRGQSPRAKNIQYF. The chain uses TRBV6-2 or TRBV6-3 and TRBJ2-4; 8 bases map to TRBD1. CDR3 length equals 18 residues. The V gene end was trimmed by 5 bases and the J gene end by 1 base; junction bases not matched to a gene: 13. The germline V gene has CDR1 MNHEY and CDR2 SVGEGT.

This clonotype was seen only a few times. V usage is TRBV4-2 and J usage is TRBJ2-3; D unresolved. The germline V gene has CDR1 LGHNA and CDR2 YNFKEQ. The CDR3 spans 15 residues. Deletions cut 0 bases from V and 6 bases from J, with 13 bases between. The CDR3: CASSQEAGERDTQYF. The CDR3 DNA reads TGTGCCAGCAGCCAAGAAGCTGGAGAACGTGATACGCAGTATTTT.

This clonotype was counted between two and nine times. Being one base from a much bigger clone, this may be a read error. V gene TRBV7-8 combines with J gene TRBJ2-3, with D unresolved. V lost 1 base to trimming and J lost 2 bases, with 4 bases between them. CDR1 and CDR2 from the germline V gene are SGHVS and FQNEAQ. The CDR3 consists of 13 residues. CDR3 loop: CASSLGHTDTQYF. CDR3 DNA: TGTGCCAGCAGCTTAGGCCACACAGATACGCAGTATTTT.

This clonotype was counted many times. The CDR3 sequence: CASRSGTGSTDTQYF. In DNA form, the CDR3 reads TGTGCCAGCAGATCCGGGACAGGGTCGACAGATACGCAGTATTTT. This chain joins TRBV7-9 and TRBJ2-3, with 9 bases matching TRBD1. Germline CDR1 reads SEHNR; CDR2 reads FQNEAQ (reference sequence). This CDR3 has 15 residues. After removal of 6 bases from V and 3 bases from J, the junction contained 7 bases not matched to a gene.

In this sample, this clonotype turned up a few times. The DNA for the CDR3 is TGCAGTGCTGAGCTAGCGGGGGGGCCGGATGAGCAGTTCTTC. It yields the protein CSAELAGGPDEQFF. The rearrangement uses TRBV20-1 and TRBJ2-1; 12 positions agree with TRBD2. Germline V gives CDR1 DFQATT, CDR2 SNEGSKA (reference sequence). The CDR3 has 14 amino acids. V shed 5 bases and J 8 bases; nucleotides not matched to a gene: 7.

This clonotype appeared many times. The chain is built from TRBV5-1 and TRBJ1-1; D may be TRBD1 (5 bases). Germline CDR1 SGHRS, CDR2 YFSETQ. The germline V and J ends were trimmed by 4 bases and 4 bases, with 14 bases remaining between them. CDR3 length equals 14 residues. In DNA form, the CDR3 reads TGCGCCAGCAGCCCGTCCGGGGACGGCACTGAAGCTTTCTTT. Translation gives CASSPSGDGTEAFF. The full variable domain, in which reference TRBV5-1 and TRBJ1-1 provide the parts outside the CDR3, is KAGVTQTPRYLIKTRGQQVTLSCSPISGHRSVSWYQQTPGQGLQFLFEYFSETQRNKGNFPGRFSGRQFSNSRSEMNVSTLELGDSALYLCASSPSGDGTEAFFGQGTRLTVV.

This clonotype appeared a few times. This chain links TRBV18 with TRBJ2-7; D unclear. The CDR3 covers 13 residues. Trimming took 0 bases from V and 10 from J, leaving 13 bases between them. Germline CDR1 is KGHSH and CDR2 is LQKENI. The CDR3 sequence is CASSPPSSTEQYV. In nucleotides, the CDR3 is TGTGCCAGCTCACCACCGTCCTCCACCGAACAGTACGTC.

The chain joins TRBV12-3 or TRBV12-4 to TRBJ2-2; tentative D call: TRBD1 (5 bases). V was clipped by 11 bases and J by 2 bases, with 18 bases between them. The length of the CDR3 is 15 residues. Written as DNA, the CDR3 is TGTGCCGGACACTCAGGCGGCAGCAACACCGGGGAGCTGTTTTTT. It translates to CAGHSGGSNTGELFF.

The gene calls are TRBV9 and TRBJ2-3; D is unclear. Germline V gives CDR1 SGDLS, CDR2 YYNGEE. This CDR3 comprises 13 residues. The germline V and J ends were trimmed by 3 bases and 0 bases, with 5 bases remaining between them. CDR3 sequence: CASSGYSTDTQYF. The CDR3 DNA is TGTGCCAGCAGCGGGTATAGCACAGATACGCAGTATTTT.

In its sample, this clonotype was seen a few times. The chain combines TRBV5-1 with TRBJ2-7; D is uncertain. The CDR3 consists of 16 residues. V lost 0 bases to trimming and J lost 0 bases, with 13 bases between them. From germline, CDR1 is SGHRS and CDR2 YFSETQ. Written as DNA, the CDR3 is TGCGCCAGCAGCTTGGGAGACGGACGTTCCTCCTACGAGCAGTACTTC. Residues: CASSLGDGRSSYEQYF.

The chain links TRBV19 to TRBJ2-3; TRBD1 aligns across 7 bases. V shed 6 bases and J 4 bases; nucleotides not matched to a gene: 4. Germline V gene data show CDR1 as LNHDA and CDR2 as SQIVND (reference sequence). The CDR3 runs to 13 residues. CDR3 nucleotide sequence: TGTGCCAGTAGACAGGGGATATCAGATACGCAGTATTTT. Its translation: CASRQGISDTQYF.

There are a few counts of this clonotype. The chain couples TRBV5-6 to TRBJ2-1, with TRBD2 as a possible D gene (6 bases). The CDR3 is 15 residues long. The V and J ends lost 4 bases and 8 bases respectively, with 19 bases between them. The germline CDR1 and CDR2 sequences are SGHDT and YYEEEE. This chain's CDR3 is CASSPGWGEGYEQFF. CDR3 coding DNA: TGTGCCAGCAGCCCTGGATGGGGGGAAGGCTATGAGCAGTTCTTC.

Only a few counts were recorded for this clonotype. The chain is built from TRBV24-1 and TRBJ2-3; D gene ambiguous. This CDR3 region has 13 residues. The germline V gene has CDR1 KGHDR and CDR2 SFDVKD. V gave up 5 bases and J gave up 5 bases, with 10 bases separating them. CDR3 DNA: TGTGCCACCAGTGTGTCCCTCCAAGATACGCAGTATTTT. Its protein product is CATSVSLQDTQYF.

The chain couples TRBV6-5 to TRBJ1-1; no definite D call. This CDR3 is built from 14 residues. The germline V and J ends were trimmed by 0 bases and 2 bases, with 7 bases remaining between them. Germline CDR1 and CDR2: MNHEY and SVGAGI. CDR3 bases: TGTGCCAGCAGTTACTCCGGCCGTAACACTGAAGCTTTCTTT. This sequence encodes CASSYSGRNTEAFF.

This clonotype was detected a few times. The chain has TRBV2 and TRBJ1-3, with a tentative D call TRBD1 (6 bases). V was clipped by 4 bases and J by 2 bases, with 9 bases between them. CDR1 SNHLY and CDR2 FYNNEI come from the germline V gene. The CDR3 length is 14 residues. This chain's CDR3 is CASSVDRTGNTIYF. The CDR3 DNA sequence: TGTGCCAGCAGTGTTGACAGGACTGGAAACACCATATATTTT.

This clonotype appeared a few times. This sequence joins TRBV20-1 and TRBJ1-5; the D gene is possibly TRBD1 (6 bases). Trimming took off 2 bases at V and 2 bases at J, with 10 bases between the two ends. This CDR3 contains 14 residues. CDR1 and CDR2 (germline): DFQATT, SNEGSKA (reference sequence). CDR3 nucleotide sequence: TGCAGTGCTAGAACCCCAGGGGGCAATCAGCCCCAGCATTTT. Its protein is CSARTPGGNQPQHF.

The CDR3 here is CAWSITSGGNEQFF. DNA for the CDR3: TGTGCCTGGAGTATTACTAGCGGGGGCAATGAGCAGTTCTTC. The rearrangement uses TRBV30 and TRBJ2-1; 11 bases match TRBD2. CDR3 length: 14 amino acids. Germline V gene data show CDR1 as GTSNPN and CDR2 as SVGIG (reference sequence). V lost 2 bases, J lost 6 bases, and 3 bases stayed unmatched.

There are a few counts of this clonotype. This chain joins TRBV6-1 and TRBJ1-2; D not resolved. This CDR3 contains 12 residues. Deletions cut 6 bases from V and 7 bases from J, with 12 bases between. Germline assignment: CDR1 MNHNS and CDR2 SASEGT. The CDR3 DNA sequence: TGTGCCAGCAGGGTCCCAGGTGTTGGCTACACCTTC. Translated: CASRVPGVGYTF.

The chain employs TRBV5-6 and TRBJ2-5, with 7 nucleotides matching TRBD2. Trimming cost V 4 bases and J 7 bases; bases outside gene matches: 16. The germline V gene encodes CDR1 SGHDT and CDR2 YYEEEE. The CDR3 runs 16 residues. CDR3 nucleotide sequence: TGTGCCAGCAGCCTACCTAGCGGTCTCGCCGTTGGGACCCAGTACTTC. As protein: CASSLPSGLAVGTQYF.